This T cell receptor beta chain was recorded in a study of cytomegalovirus exposure and HLA in healthy donors. Turning to the study itself: Around 77 million unique TCRs from HLA-typed donors made up an early data release. Study-wide results and limits: HLA alleles were associated with 17,000 or so TCR beta sequences in a later analysis at 0.05 false discovery rate.

Vbeta (60) and Jbeta (13) primers were used in the PCR. Assay: immunoSEQ multiplex PCR; the TCRdb copy retains only in-frame clones and omits some. The table has 60,000 to 90,000 clones, about 70% seen once. Germline CDR1 and CDR2: SGHTA and FQGNSA. CDR3 length: 12 residues. Between the trimmed V and J ends, which lost 2 bases and 6 bases, there was a span of 5 bases. With regard to this clone: The antigen is unknown. Other DNA sequences from this sample encode an identical CDR3 as well.

The chain recombines TRBV7-2 with TRBJ1-5, with a possible D match to TRBD1 (5 bases). The sequence came from a woman in her 50s in good health and CMV-seropositive. Sequencing was carried out using PBMCs. The DNA of the CDR3 is TGTGCCAGCAGCTTACAGGGTCAGCCCCAGCATTTT. Amino acid sequence: CASSLQGQPQHF.